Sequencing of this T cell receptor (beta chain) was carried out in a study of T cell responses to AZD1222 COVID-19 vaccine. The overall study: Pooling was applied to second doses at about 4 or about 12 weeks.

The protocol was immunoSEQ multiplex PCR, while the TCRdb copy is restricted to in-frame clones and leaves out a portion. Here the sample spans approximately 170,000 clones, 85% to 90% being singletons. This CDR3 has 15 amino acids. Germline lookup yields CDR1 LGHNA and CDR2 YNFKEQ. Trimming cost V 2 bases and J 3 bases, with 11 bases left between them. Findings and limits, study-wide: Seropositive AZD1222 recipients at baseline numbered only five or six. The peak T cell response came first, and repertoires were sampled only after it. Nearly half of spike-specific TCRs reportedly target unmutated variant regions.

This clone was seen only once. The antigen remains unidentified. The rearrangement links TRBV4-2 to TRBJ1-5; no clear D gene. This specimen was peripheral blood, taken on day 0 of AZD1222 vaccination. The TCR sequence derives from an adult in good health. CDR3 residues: CASSQQLLDNQPQHF. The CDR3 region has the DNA TGTGCCAGCAGCCAACAACTTCTTGACAATCAGCCCCAGCATTTT.